The 25 T cell receptor beta chains listed next were all sequenced from one sample in a study of cytomegalovirus exposure and HLA in healthy donors. The PCR was carried out with 60 Vbeta primers and 13 Jbeta primers. The protocol was immunoSEQ multiplex PCR, while the TCRdb copy is restricted to in-frame clones and leaves out a portion. Among about 83,000 clones listed, about 70% were seen once. Sample: PBMCs. All receptors come from a man between 60 and 75 years old in good health and CMV-seronegative.

The J gene is TRBJ1-1, the V gene TRBV28, with TRBD1 matching over 7 bases. J lost 0 bases, V lost 2 bases, and 3 bases had no gene match. This CDR3 region has 15 residues. Germline lookup yields CDR1 MDHEN and CDR2 SYDVKM. CDR3 bases: TGTGCCAGCAGTTTAAGGGACAGTGTGAACACTGAAGCTTTCTTT. Translating it yields CASSLRDSVNTEAFF.

The chain joins TRBV6-5 to TRBJ2-3; tentative D call: TRBD2 (5 bases). The CDR3 extends over 14 amino acids. Germline V CDR1 and CDR2: MNHEY, SVGAGI. The V gene lost 5 bases and the J gene lost 4 bases, with 13 bases spanning the gap. CDR3 residues: CASSKGDSADTQYF. CDR3 sequence (DNA): TGTGCCAGCAGTAAGGGAGACTCCGCAGATACGCAGTATTTT.

In its sample, this clone was seen a few times. This chain connects TRBV5-1 to TRBJ1-1, with D possibly TRBD1 on 6 matching bases. Germline CDR1 reads SGHRS; CDR2 reads YFSETQ. The CDR3 sequence is 17 residues long. Trimming removed 0 bases from V and 2 bases from J, with 17 bases in between. The CDR3 is CASSLDGTRKSNTEAFF. In DNA form, the CDR3 reads TGCGCCAGCAGCTTGGATGGGACACGGAAATCTAACACTGAAGCTTTCTTT.

This clone was picked up a small number of times. This sequence joins TRBV4-3 and TRBJ2-5; the D gene is possibly TRBD1 (6 bases). CDR3 size: 13 residues. Germline values: CDR1 LGHNA, CDR2 YSLEER. V lost 4 bases to trimming and J lost 10 bases, with 16 bases between them. Here the CDR3 DNA reads TGCGCCAGCAGCCCAGAGAGGGGGAGCCACCAGTACTTC. Translated, it gives CASSPERGSHQYF.

The chain is built from TRBV6-5 and TRBJ2-2; TRBD1 aligns across 7 bases. The CDR3 extends over 15 amino acids. The germline V gene encodes CDR1 MNHEY and CDR2 SVGAGI. V gave up 6 bases and J gave up 4 bases; unmatched junction bases: 8. CDR3 residues: CASSPGQSPTGELFF. In DNA form, the CDR3 reads TGTGCCAGCAGCCCGGGACAGTCGCCCACCGGGGAGCTGTTTTTT.

The V and J genes are TRBV28 and TRBJ1-4; 8 bases match TRBD1. CDR1 and CDR2 (germline): MDHEN, SYDVKM. V trimming: 8 bases; J trimming: 7 bases; junction bases outside the gene matches: 12. The CDR3 extends over 15 amino acids. CDR3 region: CASGPTGDRSEKLFF. For the CDR3, the DNA is TGTGCCAGCGGCCCGACAGGGGATCGGAGTGAAAAACTGTTTTTT.

This clone was detected only a few times. V gene TRBV6-5 combines with J gene TRBJ2-5; 8 bases agree with TRBD2. The CDR3 is 13 amino acids. Germline lookup yields CDR1 MNHEY and CDR2 SVGAGI. V trimming: 8 bases; J trimming: 4 bases; junction bases outside the gene matches: 6. The CDR3 coding sequence is TGTGCCAGCGCCCGGGGGGGAGGAGAGACCCAGTACTTC. This encodes CASARGGGETQYF.

This rearrangement joins TRBV7-9 to TRBJ2-3; unclear D gene. The germline V gene has CDR1 SEHNR and CDR2 FQNEAQ (reference sequence). The CDR3 runs 12 residues. V was shortened by 0 bases and J by 5 bases, with 3 bases between the two germline ends. The CDR3 DNA sequence: TGTGCCAGCAGCTTAGCCCTAGATACGCAGTATTTT. Amino acid sequence: CASSLALDTQYF.

The chain joins TRBV18 to TRBJ2-5; D is unresolved. V was trimmed by 3 bases and J by 1 base, leaving 9 bases between them. The CDR3 length is 14 residues. Germline V lookup: CDR1 KGHSH, CDR2 LQKENI. CDR3 DNA: TGTGCCAGCTCACCCAGCGTCTCCCAAGAGACCCAGTACTTC. Residues: CASSPSVSQETQYF.

This clone appeared a few times. V usage is TRBV5-1 and J usage is TRBJ2-3, with 12 nucleotides matching TRBD2. This CDR3 contains 15 residues. Germline CDR1 SGHRS, CDR2 YFSETQ. Germline trimming cut 6 bases from V and 6 bases from J; bases unmatched to any gene: 8. CDR3 sequence: CASNLAGGPSDTQYF. CDR3 DNA sequence: TGCGCCAGCAATCTAGCGGGAGGGCCGTCGGATACGCAGTATTTT.

The gene calls are TRBV5-1 and TRBJ2-7; 8 bases are shared with TRBD1. The ends lost 4 bases at V and 1 base at J; junction bases unmatched: 7. Germline CDR1 is SGHRS and CDR2 is YFSETQ. This CDR3 region has 15 residues. The CDR3 is CASSVITGGSYEQYF. CDR3 in DNA: TGCGCCAGCAGCGTTATCACAGGGGGATCCTACGAGCAGTACTTC.

There are a few counts of this clone. CDR3 coding DNA: TGTGCCAGCAGCAGACTCAAATCCTACGAGCAGTACTTC. Its protein product is CASSRLKSYEQYF. The chain combines TRBV21-1 with TRBJ2-7; the DNA was not used to check the table's D call, TRBD2. TRBV21-1 is termed a pseudogene. The CDR3 contains 13 residues.

This clone showed up just a few times. This chain joins TRBV29-1 and TRBJ2-3; the D is unclear. The length of the CDR3 is 12 residues. Germline CDR1 and CDR2: SQVTM and ANQGSEA. Trimming removed 4 bases from V and 3 bases from J, with 8 bases in between. CDR3 coding DNA: TGCAGCGTTGCGGTGGTGACAGATACGCAGTATTTT. Its protein is CSVAVVTDTQYF.

The V call is TRBV10-3, the J call TRBJ1-5; the match to TRBD1 covers 9 bases. Germline V gene data show CDR1 as ENHRY and CDR2 as SYGVKD. This CDR3 has 13 amino acids. V lost 6 bases and J lost 6; bases outside the gene matches: 3. CDR3 amino acids: CAIRDRGGQPQHF. The CDR3, as DNA: TGTGCCATCAGGGACAGGGGAGGTCAGCCCCAGCATTTT.

This clone has just a few counts. The J gene is TRBJ2-1, the V gene TRBV5-6; 10 nucleotides align to TRBD1. The CDR3 is 15 amino acids. Germline V CDR1 and CDR2: SGHDT, YYEEEE. The trim removed 0 bases at V and 10 bases at J, leaving 7 bases unmatched. This CDR3 is CASSLGQGAGFEQFF. In DNA form, the CDR3 reads TGTGCCAGCAGCTTGGGACAGGGGGCTGGGTTCGAGCAGTTCTTC.

The rearrangement uses TRBV6-1 and TRBJ2-7; 10 nucleotides agree with TRBD1. This CDR3 comprises 15 residues. Germline loops: CDR1 MNHNS, CDR2 SASEGT. V trimming: 4 bases; J trimming: 3 bases; junction bases outside the gene matches: 6. DNA for the CDR3: TGTGCCAGCAGTGGACCCGGGACAGGGGTCTACGAGCAGTACTTC. Protein sequence: CASSGPGTGVYEQYF.

V usage is TRBV2 and J usage is TRBJ1-5; maybe TRBD1 (6 bases). Trimming shortened V by 7 bases and J by 2 bases, and 12 bases separated the two germline ends. There are 14 residues in the CDR3. The germline CDR1 and CDR2 sequences are SNHLY and FYNNEI. CDR3 in amino acids: CASMGTGRNQPQHF. DNA of the CDR3: TGTGCCAGCATGGGAACAGGGCGCAATCAGCCCCAGCATTTT.

This clone has a count of ten or more. The V gene is TRBV25-1, the J gene TRBJ1-2, with D unclear. Trimming shortened V by 2 bases and J by 0 bases, and 19 bases separated the two germline ends. The CDR3 contains 18 residues. Germline values: CDR1 MGHDK, CDR2 SYGVNS. The CDR3 DNA is TGTGCCAGCAGTGAAACCCTCGTCAATCGGAGATCTAACTATGGCTACACCTTC. Translation gives CASSETLVNRRSNYGYTF.

This chain links TRBV5-1 with TRBJ2-3, with 11 bases that match TRBD2. CDR3 size: 15 residues. Germline loops: CDR1 SGHRS, CDR2 YFSETQ. After removal of 4 bases from V and 2 bases from J, the junction contained 3 bases not matched to a gene. CDR3 coding DNA: TGCGCCAGCAGCCGGGGACTAGCGGCCACAGATACGCAGTATTTT. Encoded protein: CASSRGLAATDTQYF.

The CDR3 region has the DNA TGTGCCAGCAGCGTAGTGGTAGGGGGGAACACTGAAGCTTTCTTT. This translates into CASSVVVGGNTEAFF. This chain links TRBV9 with TRBJ1-1, with D perhaps matching TRBD1 (6 bases). Trimming removed 0 bases from V and 1 base from J, with 10 bases in between. Per germline, CDR1 SGDLS and CDR2 YYNGEE. The CDR3 has 15 residues.

The chain carries TRBV11-3 and TRBJ2-7; a weak D match, TRBD2 (5 bases). Germline CDR1 is SGHNT and CDR2 is YENEEA. This CDR3 is built from 12 residues. V was shortened by 4 bases and J by 5 bases, with 9 bases between the two germline ends. The CDR3 sequence: CASSSLGDEQYF. CDR3 nucleotide sequence: TGTGCCAGCAGCTCACTAGGTGACGAGCAGTACTTC.

The chain has TRBV5-1 and TRBJ2-2, with TRBD2 matching over 8 bases. The CDR3 sequence is 16 residues long. With V trimmed by 5 bases and J by 2 bases, 8 bases remained unmatched. The germline V gene encodes CDR1 SGHRS and CDR2 YFSETQ. For the CDR3, the DNA is TGCGCCAGCAGTTCCCTTAGCGGGGTTAACACCGGGGAGCTGTTTTTT. Translation gives CASSSLSGVNTGELFF.

V gene TRBV27 combines with J gene TRBJ2-7, with unresolved D. Per germline, CDR1 MNHEY and CDR2 SMNVEV (reference sequence). The CDR3 contains 14 residues. Between the trimmed V and J ends, which lost 6 bases and 0 bases, there was a span of 12 bases. The CDR3 here is CASRLRSSSYEQYF. The DNA for the CDR3 is TGTGCCAGCAGGTTGAGGTCGAGCTCCTACGAGCAGTACTTC.

This sequence joins TRBV2 and TRBJ2-7, with 7 bases that match TRBD1. This CDR3 is 14 amino acids long. V lost 7 bases to trimming and J lost 1 base; unmatched junction nucleotides: 7. CDR1 and CDR2 (germline): SNHLY, FYNNEI. Written as DNA, the CDR3 is TGTGCCAGCAAAGACAAGGGGGCTTCCTACGAGCAGTACTTC. Protein: CASKDKGASYEQYF.

The table lists this clone with a few counts. V usage is TRBV4-1 and J usage is TRBJ1-2; 7 bases fit TRBD1. The CDR3 consists of 15 residues. After removal of 0 bases from V and 8 bases from J, the junction contained 9 bases not matched to a gene. CDR1 and CDR2 (germline): MGHRA, YSYEKL. The CDR3 sequence: CASSQETGLSSGYTF. As DNA, the CDR3 is TGCGCCAGCAGCCAAGAGACAGGGCTAAGCTCGGGCTACACCTTC.